This TCR beta chain appears in the sequencing data of a study of cytomegalovirus exposure and HLA in healthy donors (dated by TCRdb to about 2017). For context, the study as a whole: An earlier analysis of approximately 550 of the donors reported roughly 300 Gb of sequence data and 117 million unique TCR beta sequences from roughly 180 million T cells. Roughly 300 gigabases of sequencing data and roughly 80 million unique TCR sequences made up an early release that covered under 750 HLA-typed donors. Of the 350 to 450 genotyped donors, about 84% fell in the genetic ancestry cluster associated with self-reported Caucasian donors. The aim of the study was to test whether cataloging public T cell receptors could identify signatures of past pathogen exposure. Using immunosequencing, the study profiled T cell repertoires from around 680 subjects and related those repertoires to cytomegalovirus serostatus. Along with the approximately 650-subject first cohort, a separate validation cohort of around 110 different subjects was used. High-throughput TCR immunosequencing, statistical association of individual TCRs with disease status, and machine learning were combined to predict cytomegalovirus infection status. A later analysis re-examined previously published TCR beta repertoires from more than 550 donors and added high-resolution HLA genotyping to investigate patterns of TCR occurrence. In the later analysis, no new phenotypic data were used to find candidate immune exposures; instead, reliance was placed on TCR beta sequences and their occurrence across donors. To decide whether each TCR beta V gene segment behaved as functional or pseudogenic, an earlier analysis of nearly 600 of the donors relied on high-throughput TCR beta sequencing. Alongside the repertoire data, information on donor age, sex, ethnicity and CMV serostatus was compiled. A later genetic analysis used genome-wide SNP genotypes for about 65% of the 666 donors, treating that subset as a discovery cohort. All discovery cohort repertoires had been generated using a single sequencing platform. Both class I and class II loci were covered by HLA typing, at four-digit resolution. The number of typed donors differed by locus: roughly 629-630 for A, B, C, DRB1 and DQB1; approximately 520 for DQA1; fewer than 610 for DPA1; and roughly 490 for DPB1. Roughly 5 DR-DQ haplotypes were handled as single units for association and clustering, since linkage in the cohort was strong. Among over 350 genotyped donors of the cohort, an average of about 240,000 unique TCR beta nucleotide sequences were sequenced per donor, around a sixth of them non-productive.

Points the paper makes about the study in general: Only TCR beta chains were sequenced in this cohort, and the absence of alpha or paired-chain data limited detectable features. The 87-base-pair reads could not distinguish some IMGT-functional V segments, including TRBV6-2 and TRBV6-3, so those segments were excluded. According to a later genetic analysis, donors in an Asian-associated ancestry cluster had fewer N-insertions in productive TCRs than the approximately 710-donor mean. A further reported finding was that TCR beta sequences accurately predicted the HLA-A and HLA-B alleles for most subjects in the first cohort. Because HLA typing was missing for some donors at each locus, association tests included only the typed subset. Some 16 rarely observed V segments, including chromosome 9 orphons, were excluded from the earlier analysis of several hundred of the donors because counts were too low. The study gave a list of more than 150 TCR beta chains associated with cytomegalovirus. Specific HLA alleles were associated with 15,000 to 20,000 TCR beta sequences at a false discovery rate of 0.05 in a later analysis. The only immune exposure information available for the cohort was CMV serostatus. Linkage disequilibrium might explain the correlated functional status among segregating V segments, but an unknown experimental factor could not be ruled out. Broadly in line with IMGT annotations, most TCR beta V segments showed up in productive rearrangements about 87% or about 30% of the time in an earlier analysis of 450 to 750 of the donors. Roughly uniform sequencing depth across donors was assumed in presence/absence analyses, although this assumption may not hold. According to a later analysis, most CMV-associated TCR beta chains appeared to be HLA-restricted, and the HLA associations seemed to be driven largely by CMV exposure. According to a later analysis, parvovirus B19, influenza, CMV and Epstein-Barr virus appeared linked to several top co-occurrence clusters. V-gene and J-gene trimming of TCR beta chains was associated with a missense DCLRE1C variant in a later genetic analysis, and the association was replicated in an independent cohort. When HLA alleles, especially DR and DQ, strongly co-occurred, attributing TCR associations to individual alleles was difficult. Three of the identified cytomegalovirus-associated TCR beta chains were confirmed in vitro to be specific for cytomegalovirus antigens. The classifier was reported to diagnose cytomegalovirus status with high specificity and sensitivity in both the original and validation cohorts. A cluster of highly shared sequence variants was judged likely to represent a technical artifact of the sequencing pipeline. The authors suggested that the approach could potentially be generalized to other disease states and immunological phenotypes. While some public TCRs were present in many individuals, most TCR sequences turned up only very rarely across donors. In a later analysis, TCR association rates were found to vary across HLA loci, with the most associated TCRs seen for DRB1 alleles and the fewest for HLA-C alleles. In a later analysis, HLA-associated TCR beta chains were found to be more clonally expanded and to have lower generation probabilities than equally common non-associated chains.

Via the germline V gene, CDR1 is MDHEN and CDR2 SYDVKM. V trim: 3 bases; J trim: 6 bases; unmatched bases: 11. The CDR3 runs 17 amino acids, cysteine and phenylalanine included. Left in the record is the CDR3 DNA by itself, 51 bases read in frame from the first base. The protocol used for the library was the immunoSEQ multiplex PCR assay. For the multiplex PCR, a mixture combining 60 forward primers for TCR Vbeta segments and 13 reverse primers for TCR Jbeta segments was used. The CDR3 region of rearranged TCR beta genes was amplified from genomic DNA with a multiplex PCR assay. The Illumina HiSeq System was used to sequence the amplified TCR beta libraries as 87-base-pair reads. As for how the authors treated the data: In a later analysis, some 80 million unique TCR beta chains were counted across the roughly 610 repertoires, and roughly 11 million of these chains were shared by at least two donors. Raw reads were error-corrected and collapsed into unique sequences by a nearest-neighbor algorithm in which closely related sequences were merged to remove PCR and sequencing errors. CDR3 sequences were aligned to IMGT reference sequences to assign V, D and J gene segments. Each retained sequence needed at least a six-nucleotide match to both a V gene segment and a J gene segment. Rearrangements were classified as productive when the CDR3 lacked stop codons and remained in frame with V and J, and all other rearrangements were classified as non-productive. Following IMGT convention, CDR3 was defined as the stretch from the second conserved V-encoded cysteine up to the conserved J-encoded phenylalanine. The earlier analysis of 500 to 750 of the donors excluded any sequence lacking an unambiguous match to a single V gene segment. An earlier analysis of fewer than 650 of the donors classified V segments as functional when productive rearrangements were above 56.7% and as segregating when the standard deviation between donors was above 5%. A statistical classification framework was developed to diagnose cytomegalovirus status using the catalog of TCR beta chain sequences. A later analysis assigned V and J genes by comparing TCR nucleotide sequences with IMGT/GENE-DB human TR gene sequences. In a later analysis, CDR3 sequences and most-parsimonious VDJ recombination scenarios were assigned using the TCRdist pipeline. A later analysis defined each TCR beta chain by its CDR3 amino acid sequence plus V-gene family, and excluded reads lacking a unique V-gene family. As a way to deal with suspected cross-contamination and a sequencing artifact, a later analysis dropped 450 to 600 nucleotide sequences that were highly shared and had low generation probability. For each public chain, a later analysis derived a clonal expansion index from normalized ranks of inferred template counts within each repertoire. A later analysis computed generation probabilities with a VDJ recombination model fitted to out-of-frame rearrangements, and checked the results against IGoR. A later analysis scored TCR-TCR, TCR-HLA and TCR-CMV co-occurrence with hypergeometric tests, applying a repertoire-size bias correction to TCR pairs. To estimate false discovery rates, a later analysis permuted the HLA or CMV assignments 20 times. In a later analysis, co-occurring TCRs were grouped with DBSCAN, and TCRdist sequence similarity was added when clustering was performed within HLA-allele-positive subsets. Repertoires with fewer than 30,000 or more than 120,000 public chains, plus five repertoires with anomalous nucleotide sharing, were excluded from co-occurrence clustering. TCRdb took over this immuneACCESS table, retaining in-frame rearrangements with V and J assigned. Such tables are incomplete; in checked studies, under half of the missing clones stem from an unresolved V gene, and the remainder is unexplained. V and J calls and clone size come straight from that table; D and trimming were deduced from the DNA. The table for this sample lists 100,000 to 150,000 clones. The top ten hold over 1.5% of the sample.

The cohort consisted of hundreds of healthy bone marrow donors. At the time of sampling, all cohort members were nominally healthy, though unrecorded immune exposures were likely present. The donor tested CMV seronegative, placing the donor among the 350 to 400 seronegative members of the cohort. Every donor gave a peripheral blood sample, and the peripheral blood mononuclear cells from that sample were used for TCR beta sequencing. The Qiagen DNeasy Blood Extraction Kit was used to extract genomic DNA from the blood cell samples. A word on this clone: This receptor's antigen is unknown.

This clonotype was obtained from a man aged 18 to 35 in good health and CMV-seronegative. The rearranged chain carries TRBV28 and TRBJ1-2; 12 central nucleotides agree with TRBD1. Sequencing was performed on PBMCs. The CDR3 protein sequence reads: CASSLWIGTGGYDGYTF. In nucleotides, the sequence is TGTGCCAGCAGTTTGTGGATTGGGACAGGGGGCTATGATGGCTACACCTTC.